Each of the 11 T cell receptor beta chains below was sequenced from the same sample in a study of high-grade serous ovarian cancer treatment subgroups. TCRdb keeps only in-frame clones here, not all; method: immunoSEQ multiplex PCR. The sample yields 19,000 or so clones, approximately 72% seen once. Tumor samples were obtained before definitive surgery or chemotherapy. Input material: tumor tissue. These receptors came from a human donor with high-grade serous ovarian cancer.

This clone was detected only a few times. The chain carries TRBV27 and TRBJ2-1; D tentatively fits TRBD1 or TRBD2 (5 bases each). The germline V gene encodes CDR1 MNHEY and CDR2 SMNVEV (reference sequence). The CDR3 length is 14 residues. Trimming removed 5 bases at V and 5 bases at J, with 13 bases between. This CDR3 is CASSLMGVHNEQFF. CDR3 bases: TGTGCCAGCAGTCTAATGGGGGTCCACAATGAGCAGTTCTTC.

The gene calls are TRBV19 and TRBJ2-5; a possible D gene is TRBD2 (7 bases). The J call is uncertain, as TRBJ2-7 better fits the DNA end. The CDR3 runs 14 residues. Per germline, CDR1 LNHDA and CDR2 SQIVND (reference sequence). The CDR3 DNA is TGTGCCAGTAGGAACCGGGGGGACATCGGCGAGCAGTACTTC. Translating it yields CASRNRGDIGEQYF.

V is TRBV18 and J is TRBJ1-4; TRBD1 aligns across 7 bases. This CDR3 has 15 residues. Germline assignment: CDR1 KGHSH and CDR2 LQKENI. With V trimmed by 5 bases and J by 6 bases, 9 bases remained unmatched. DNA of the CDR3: TGTGCCAGCTCAGAAACAGAGGGGGCGCATGAAAAACTGTTTTTT. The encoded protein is CASSETEGAHEKLFF. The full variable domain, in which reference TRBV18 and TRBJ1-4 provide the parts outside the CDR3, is NAGVMQNPRHLVRRRGQEARLRCSPMKGHSHVYWYRQLPEEGLKFMVYLQKENIIDESGMPKERFSAEFPKEGPSILRIQQVVRGDSAAYFCASSETEGAHEKLFFGSGTQLSVL.

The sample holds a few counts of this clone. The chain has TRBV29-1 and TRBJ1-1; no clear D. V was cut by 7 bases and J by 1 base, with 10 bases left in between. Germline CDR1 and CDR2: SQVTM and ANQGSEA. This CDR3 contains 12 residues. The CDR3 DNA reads TGCAGCGCTCGGCGGTGGAACACTGAAGCTTTCTTT. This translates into CSARRWNTEAFF.

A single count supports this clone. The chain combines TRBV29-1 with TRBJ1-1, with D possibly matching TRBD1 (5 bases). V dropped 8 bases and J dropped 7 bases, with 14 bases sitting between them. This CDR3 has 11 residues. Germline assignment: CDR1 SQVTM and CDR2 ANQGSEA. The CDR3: CSPSRGLEAFF. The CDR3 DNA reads TGCAGCCCCTCCCGGGGCCTTGAAGCTTTCTTT.

The CDR3 sequence: CASSPGGLAGNNEQFF. In DNA form, the CDR3 reads TGTGCCAGCAGCCCAGGAGGTCTAGCGGGAAACAATGAGCAGTTCTTC. The rearrangement joins TRBV7-3 to TRBJ2-1; 9 bases fit TRBD2. J was trimmed by 5 bases and V by 5 bases; bases with no gene match: 10. Germline V gene lookup returns CDR1 SGHTA and CDR2 FQGTGA. The CDR3 totals 16 residues.

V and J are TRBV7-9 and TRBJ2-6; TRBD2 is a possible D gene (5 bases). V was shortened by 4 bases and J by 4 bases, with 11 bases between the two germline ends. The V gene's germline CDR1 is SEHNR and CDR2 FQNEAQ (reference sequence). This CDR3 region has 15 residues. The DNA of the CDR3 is TGTGCCAGCAGCTACCAAACGGGGGGGGCCAACGTCCTGACTTTC. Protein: CASSYQTGGANVLTF.

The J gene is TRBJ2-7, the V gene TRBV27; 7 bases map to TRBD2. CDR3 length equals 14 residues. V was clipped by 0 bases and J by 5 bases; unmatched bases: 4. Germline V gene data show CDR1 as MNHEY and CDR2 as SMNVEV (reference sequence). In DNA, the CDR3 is TGTGCCAGCAGTTTATCGGCGGGAGAGGACGAGCAGTACTTC. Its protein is CASSLSAGEDEQYF.

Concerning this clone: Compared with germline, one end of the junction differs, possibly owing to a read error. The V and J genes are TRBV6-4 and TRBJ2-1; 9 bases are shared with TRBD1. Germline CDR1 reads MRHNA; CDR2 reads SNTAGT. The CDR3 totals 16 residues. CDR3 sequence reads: CVSSESGTGSYNEQFF. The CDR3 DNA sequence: TGTGTCAGCAGTGAGTCAGGGACAGGGTCCTACAATGAGCAGTTCTTC.

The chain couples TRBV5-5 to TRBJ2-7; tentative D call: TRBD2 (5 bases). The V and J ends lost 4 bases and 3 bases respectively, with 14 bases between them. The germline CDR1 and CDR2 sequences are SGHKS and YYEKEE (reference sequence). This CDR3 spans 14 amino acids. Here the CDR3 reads CASSIQPGFYEQYF. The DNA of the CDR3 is TGTGCCAGCAGCATCCAACCGGGATTCTACGAGCAGTACTTC.

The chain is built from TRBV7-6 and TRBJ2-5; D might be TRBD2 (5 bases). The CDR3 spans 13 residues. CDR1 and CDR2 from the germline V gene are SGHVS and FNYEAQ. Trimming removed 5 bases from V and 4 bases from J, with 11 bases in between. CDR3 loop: CASSPPRGETQYF. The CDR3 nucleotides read TGTGCCAGCAGCCCCCCACGGGGAGAGACCCAGTACTTC.